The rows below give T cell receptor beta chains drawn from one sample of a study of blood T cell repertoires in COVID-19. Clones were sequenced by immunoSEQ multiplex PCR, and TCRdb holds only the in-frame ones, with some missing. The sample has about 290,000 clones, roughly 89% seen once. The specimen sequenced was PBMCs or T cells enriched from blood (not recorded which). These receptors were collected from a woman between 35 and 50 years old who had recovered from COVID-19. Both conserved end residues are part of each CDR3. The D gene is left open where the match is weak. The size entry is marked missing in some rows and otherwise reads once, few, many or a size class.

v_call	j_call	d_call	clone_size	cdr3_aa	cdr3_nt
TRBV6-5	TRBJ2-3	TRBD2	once	CASTPGTGGTDTQYF	TGTGCCAGCACCCCTGGGACGGGGGGGACAGATACGCAGTATTTT
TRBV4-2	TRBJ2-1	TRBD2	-	CASSQDWTSGIYNEQFF	TGTGCCAGCAGCCAAGATTGGACTAGCGGGATCTACAATGAGCAGTTCTTC
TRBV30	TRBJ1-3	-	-	CAWSVRSGVGNTIYF	TGTGCCTGGAGTGTACGATCAGGGGTTGGAAACACCATATATTTT
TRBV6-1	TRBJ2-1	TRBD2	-	CASSESSGGARPYNEQFF	TGTGCCAGCAGTGAGTCTAGCGGGGGGGCTCGTCCCTACAATGAGCAGTTCTTC
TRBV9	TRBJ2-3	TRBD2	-	CASSQTSGGPDTQYF	TGTGCCAGCAGCCAGACTAGCGGGGGGCCTGATACGCAGTATTTT
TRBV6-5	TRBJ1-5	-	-	CASGRTRSNQPQHF	TGTGCCAGCGGGAGGACAAGGAGCAATCAGCCCCAGCATTTT
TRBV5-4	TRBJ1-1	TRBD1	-	CASSRDRNTEAFF	TGTGCCAGCAGCCGGGACAGAAACACTGAAGCTTTCTTT
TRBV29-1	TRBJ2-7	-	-	CSVEAQDSYEQYF	TGCAGCGTTGAGGCGCAGGACTCCTACGAGCAGTACTTC
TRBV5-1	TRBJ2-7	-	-	CASSLRKGKVGSYEQYF	TGCGCCAGCAGCTTGCGTAAGGGGAAGGTTGGCTCCTACGAGCAGTACTTC
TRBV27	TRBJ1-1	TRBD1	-	CASSSRTGGDRNTEAFF	TGTGCCAGCAGTTCGAGGACAGGGGGCGATCGGAACACTGAAGCTTTCTTT
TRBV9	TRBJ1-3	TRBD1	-	CASSGIEDRGAYGNTIYF	TGTGCCAGCAGCGGAATCGAAGACAGGGGAGCGTATGGAAACACCATATATTTT
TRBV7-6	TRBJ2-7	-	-	CASSPYPDSNYEQYF	TGTGCCAGCAGCCCCTACCCGGACAGTAACTACGAGCAGTACTTC
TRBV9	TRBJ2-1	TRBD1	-	CASSETGTDYNEQFF	TGTGCCAGCAGTGAGACCGGGACAGACTACAATGAGCAGTTCTTC
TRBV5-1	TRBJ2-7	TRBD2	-	CASSSGLAGGLDEQYF	TGCGCCAGCAGCTCGGGACTAGCGGGGGGGCTGGACGAGCAGTACTTC
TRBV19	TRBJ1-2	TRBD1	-	CASFDRGSNYGYTF	TGTGCCAGTTTTGACAGGGGTAGTAACTATGGCTACACCTTC
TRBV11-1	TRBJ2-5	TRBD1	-	CASSFGTGGRETQYF	TGTGCCAGCAGCTTCGGGACAGGGGGCAGGGAGACCCAGTACTTC
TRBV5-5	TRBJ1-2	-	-	CASTPGRGYGYTF	TGTGCCAGCACCCCGGGCCGGGGCTATGGCTACACCTTC
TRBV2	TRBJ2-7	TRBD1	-	CASSEGWDRGIYEQYF	TGTGCCAGCAGTGAAGGTTGGGACAGGGGGATCTACGAGCAGTACTTC
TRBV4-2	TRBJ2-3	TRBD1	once	CASSPQGAETDTQYF	TGTGCCAGCAGCCCACAGGGGGCTGAAACAGATACGCAGTATTTT
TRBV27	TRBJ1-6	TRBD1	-	CASSYRQGGGSPLHF	TGTGCCAGCAGTTATAGACAGGGAGGTGGTTCACCCCTCCACTTT
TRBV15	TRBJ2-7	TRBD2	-	CATSSRLAGHEQYF	TGTGCCACCAGCAGTCGACTAGCGGGACACGAGCAGTACTTC
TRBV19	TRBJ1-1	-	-	CASSIAAGGASFGAFF	TGTGCCAGTAGTATAGCAGCAGGTGGGGCCTCGTTTGGAGCTTTCTTT
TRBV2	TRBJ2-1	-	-	CASSEFPRQFF	TGTGCCAGCAGTGAATTCCCGAGGCAGTTCTTC
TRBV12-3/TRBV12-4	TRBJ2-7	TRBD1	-	CASRGQGKDEQYF	TGTGCCAGCAGGGGACAGGGGAAGGACGAGCAGTACTTC
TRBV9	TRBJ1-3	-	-	CASSVMEISGNTIYF	TGTGCCAGCAGCGTAATGGAGATCTCTGGAAACACCATATATTTT
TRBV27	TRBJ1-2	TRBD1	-	CASTDSRTGNGYTF	TGTGCCAGCACCGACAGCCGGACAGGGAATGGCTACACCTTC
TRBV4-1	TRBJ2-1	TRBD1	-	CASSHRGRSNEQFF	TGCGCCAGCAGCCACAGGGGGCGCAGCAATGAGCAGTTCTTC
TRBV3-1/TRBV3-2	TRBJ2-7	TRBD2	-	CASSATGTRFWEQYF	TGTGCCAGCAGCGCCACCGGGACTAGATTTTGGGAGCAGTACTTC
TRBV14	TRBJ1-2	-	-	CASSRSRGINYGYTF	TGTGCCAGCAGCCGCAGCAGGGGCATTAACTATGGCTACACCTTC
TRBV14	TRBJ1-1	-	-	CASSRQTNTEAFF	TGTGCCAGCAGCCGACAGACCAACACTGAAGCTTTCTTT
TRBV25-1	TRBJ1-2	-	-	CASSGGLNYGYTF	TGTGCCAGCAGTGGCGGTCTAAACTATGGCTACACCTTC
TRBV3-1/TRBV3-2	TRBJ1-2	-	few	CASSQGYTLLYGYTF	TGTGCCAGCAGCCAAGGGTACACCCTCCTCTATGGCTACACCTTC
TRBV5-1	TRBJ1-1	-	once	CASSLRPQEVSSEAFF	TGCGCCAGCAGCCTAAGGCCCCAGGAGGTCTCGTCTGAAGCTTTCTTT
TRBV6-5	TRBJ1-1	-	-	CASSYSARAVSEAFF	TGTGCCAGCAGTTACTCAGCCAGGGCGGTCTCTGAAGCTTTCTTT
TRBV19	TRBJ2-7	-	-	CASSITGEGDSYEQYF	TGTGCCAGTAGTATCACCGGGGAGGGGGACTCCTACGAGCAGTACTTC
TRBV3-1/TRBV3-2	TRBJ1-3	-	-	CASSQVGGSSGNTIYF	TGTGCCAGCAGCCAAGTTGGAGGTAGCTCTGGAAACACCATATATTTT
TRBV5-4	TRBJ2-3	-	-	CASSEPVGTDTQYF	TGTGCCAGCAGCGAGCCGGTGGGCACAGATACGCAGTATTTT
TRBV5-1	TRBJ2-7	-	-	CASSLGTDVYEQYF	TGCGCCAGCAGCTTGGGGACAGATGTCTACGAGCAGTACTTC
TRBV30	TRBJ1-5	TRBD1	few	CAWSVIWAGGNNQPQHF	TGTGCCTGGAGTGTAATTTGGGCAGGGGGTAATAATCAGCCCCAGCATTTT
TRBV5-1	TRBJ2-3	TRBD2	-	CASSSLSGGLADTQYF	TGCGCCAGCAGCTCCCTTAGCGGGGGTTTGGCAGATACGCAGTATTTT
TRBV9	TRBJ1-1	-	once	CASSEDKNTEAFF	TGTGCCAGCAGCGAGGACAAGAACACTGAAGCTTTCTTT
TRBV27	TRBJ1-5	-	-	CASSQGTSSQPQHF	TGTGCCAGCAGTCAGGGCACGAGCAGTCAGCCCCAGCATTTT
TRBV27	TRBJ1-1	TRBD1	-	CASSADRAPPREAFF	TGTGCCAGCAGTGCCGACAGGGCCCCTCCGCGTGAAGCTTTCTTT
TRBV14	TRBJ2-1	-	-	CASSSRHRQYGNEQFF	TGTGCCAGCAGCTCCAGACACAGACAATACGGCAATGAGCAGTTCTTC
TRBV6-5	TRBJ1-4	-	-	CASSSGASNEKLFF	TGTGCCAGCAGCTCAGGGGCATCTAATGAAAAACTGTTTTTT
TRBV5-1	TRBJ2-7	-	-	CASSSGTPSSYEQYF	TGCGCCAGCAGCTCCGGGACTCCGAGCTCCTACGAGCAGTACTTC
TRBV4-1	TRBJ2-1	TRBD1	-	CASSQDDRASYNEQFF	TGCGCCAGCAGCCAAGATGACAGGGCTTCGTACAATGAGCAGTTCTTC
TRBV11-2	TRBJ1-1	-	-	CASSLVGGPNTEAFF	TGTGCCAGCAGCTTAGTCGGGGGACCGAACACTGAAGCTTTCTTT
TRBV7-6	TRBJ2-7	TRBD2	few	CASSLSRSTSGRDYEQYF	TGTGCCAGCAGCTTATCACGGTCGACTAGCGGGAGGGATTACGAGCAGTACTTC
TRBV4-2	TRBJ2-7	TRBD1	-	CASSQLGQGAVYEQYF	TGTGCCAGCAGCCAACTAGGACAGGGAGCCGTATACGAGCAGTACTTC
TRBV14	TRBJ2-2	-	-	CASSQESFDGGNTGELFF	TGTGCCAGCAGCCAAGAATCCTTTGACGGGGGGAACACCGGGGAGCTGTTTTTT
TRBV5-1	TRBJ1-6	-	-	CASSFSDNSPLHF	TGCGCCAGCAGCTTTTCGGATAATTCACCCCTCCACTTT
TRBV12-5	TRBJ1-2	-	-	CASGLNYGYTF	TGTGCTAGTGGTCTGAACTATGGCTACACCTTC
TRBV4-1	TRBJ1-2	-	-	CASSQDPARGYGYTF	TGCGCCAGCAGCCAAGACCCCGCCCGCGGGTATGGCTACACCTTC
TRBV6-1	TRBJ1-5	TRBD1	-	CASSEFGTGKFYQPQHF	TGTGCCAGCAGTGAATTTGGGACAGGGAAATTTTATCAGCCCCAGCATTTT